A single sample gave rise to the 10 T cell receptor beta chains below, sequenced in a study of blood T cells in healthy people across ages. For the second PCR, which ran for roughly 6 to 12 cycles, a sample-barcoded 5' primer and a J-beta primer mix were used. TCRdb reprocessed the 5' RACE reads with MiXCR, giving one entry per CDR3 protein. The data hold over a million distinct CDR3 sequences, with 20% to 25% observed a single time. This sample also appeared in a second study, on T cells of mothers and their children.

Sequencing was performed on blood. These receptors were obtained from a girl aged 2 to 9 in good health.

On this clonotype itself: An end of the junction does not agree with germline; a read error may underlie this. The CDR3 sequence: CASSLSQIPAGEKLFF. CDR3 coding DNA: TGTGCCAGCAGTCTATCCCAAATCCCGGCCGGGGAAAAACTGTTTTTT. The chain uses TRBV27 and TRBJ1-4; D remains ambiguous. The germline V gene encodes CDR1 MNHEY and CDR2 SMNVEV (reference sequence). The CDR3 length is 16 residues.

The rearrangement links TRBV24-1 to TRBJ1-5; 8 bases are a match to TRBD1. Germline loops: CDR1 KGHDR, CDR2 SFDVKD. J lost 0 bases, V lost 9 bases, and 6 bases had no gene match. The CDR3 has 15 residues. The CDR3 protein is CATGGQANSNQPQHF. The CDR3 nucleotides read TGTGCCACCGGGGGACAGGCGAATAGCAATCAGCCCCAGCATTTT.

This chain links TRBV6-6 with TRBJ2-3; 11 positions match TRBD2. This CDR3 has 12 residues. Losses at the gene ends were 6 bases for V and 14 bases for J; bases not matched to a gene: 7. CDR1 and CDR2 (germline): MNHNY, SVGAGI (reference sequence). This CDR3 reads CASSRGLAGWYF. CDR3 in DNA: TGTGCCAGCAGCCGAGGACTAGCGGGTTGGTATTTT.

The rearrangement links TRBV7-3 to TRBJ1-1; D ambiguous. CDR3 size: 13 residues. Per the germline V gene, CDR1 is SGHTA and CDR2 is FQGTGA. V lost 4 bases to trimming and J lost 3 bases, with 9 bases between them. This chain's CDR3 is CASSSYGYTEAFF. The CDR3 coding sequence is TGTGCCAGCAGCTCCTACGGTTACACTGAAGCTTTCTTT.

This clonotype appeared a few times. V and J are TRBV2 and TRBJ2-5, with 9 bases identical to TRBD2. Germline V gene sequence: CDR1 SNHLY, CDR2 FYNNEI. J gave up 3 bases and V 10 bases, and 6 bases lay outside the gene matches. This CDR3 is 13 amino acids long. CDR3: CANRPSGEETQYF. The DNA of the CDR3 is TGTGCCAACCGTCCTAGCGGGGAAGAGACCCAGTACTTC.

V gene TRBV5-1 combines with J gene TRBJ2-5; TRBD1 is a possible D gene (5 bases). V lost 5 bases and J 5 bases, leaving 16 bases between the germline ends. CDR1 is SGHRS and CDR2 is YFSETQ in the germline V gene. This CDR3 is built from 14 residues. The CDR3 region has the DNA TGCGCCAGCAGGGAAACGGACAAGAGGGAGACCCAGTACTTC. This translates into CASRETDKRETQYF.

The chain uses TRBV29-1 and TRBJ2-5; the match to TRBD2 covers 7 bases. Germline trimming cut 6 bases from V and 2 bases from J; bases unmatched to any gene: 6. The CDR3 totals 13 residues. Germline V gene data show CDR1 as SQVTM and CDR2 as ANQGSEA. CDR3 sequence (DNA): TGCAGCGTACCGGGGGGACTTCAAGAGACCCAGTACTTC. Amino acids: CSVPGGLQETQYF.

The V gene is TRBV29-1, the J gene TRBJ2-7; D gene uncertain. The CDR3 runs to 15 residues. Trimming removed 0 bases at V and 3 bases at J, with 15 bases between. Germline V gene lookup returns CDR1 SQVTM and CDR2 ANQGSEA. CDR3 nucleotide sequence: TGCAGCGTTGAAGAAGAAGGTTTTTCCGTCTACGAGCAGTACTTC. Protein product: CSVEEEGFSVYEQYF.

CDR3 coding DNA: TGCAGTGCTAGAGATAGGAAATATAGCGGGAGTGTCAATGAGCAGTTCTTC. Amino acid sequence: CSARDRKYSGSVNEQFF. The rearrangement links TRBV20-1 to TRBJ2-1, with 9 bases aligning to TRBD2. After removal of 0 bases from V and 6 bases from J, the junction contained 12 bases not matched to a gene. CDR1 and CDR2 from the germline V gene are DFQATT and SNEGSKA (reference sequence). The CDR3 is made up of 17 amino acids.

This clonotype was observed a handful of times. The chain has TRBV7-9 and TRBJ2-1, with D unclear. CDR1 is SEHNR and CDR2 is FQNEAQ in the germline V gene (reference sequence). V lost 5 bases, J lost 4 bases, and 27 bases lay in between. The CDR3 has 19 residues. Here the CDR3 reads CASSPPKSRGWQKYNEQFF. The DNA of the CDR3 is TGTGCCAGCAGCCCACCTAAAAGCCGAGGATGGCAGAAGTACAATGAGCAGTTCTTC. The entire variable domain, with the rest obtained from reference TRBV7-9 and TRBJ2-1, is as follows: DTGVSQNPRHKITKRGQNVTFRCDPISEHNRLYWYRQTLGQGPEFLTYFQNEAQLEKSRLLSDRFSAERPKGSFSTLEIQRTEQGDSAMYLCASSPPKSRGWQKYNEQFFGPGTRLTVL.